The 22 T cell receptor beta chains in this list originate from one sample, sequenced in a study of cytomegalovirus exposure and HLA in healthy donors (dated by TCRdb to about 2017). Libraries were constructed by the immunoSEQ multiplex PCR assay. For the multiplex PCR, a mixture combining 60 forward primers for TCR Vbeta segments and 13 reverse primers for TCR Jbeta segments was used. This immuneACCESS table, as held by TCRdb, lists in-frame sequences with V and J called but not all clones. Of the missing ones, under half trace to an unresolved V gene in checked studies; the others have no known cause. Across this sample there are fewer than 90,000 clones, with about three quarters seen only once. Together, the top ten hold around 2.5% of the sample. The sequenced sample was PBMCs. The receptors stem from a male donor in good health and CMV-seropositive.

Remarks on this clone: The sample carries other DNA sequences with the same CDR3. V gene TRBV29-1 combines with J gene TRBJ1-2; TRBD1 agrees at 8 bases. The V gene's germline CDR1 is SQVTM and CDR2 ANQGSEA. Germline trimming cut 6 bases from V and 6 bases from J; bases unmatched to any gene: 3. The CDR3 spans 11 residues. The CDR3 region is CSVDRAHGYTF. CDR3 DNA sequence: TGCAGCGTGGACAGGGCCCATGGCTACACCTTC.

This clone was seen only once. The rearrangement joins TRBV2 to TRBJ2-7; a possible D gene is TRBD1 (5 bases). The CDR3 length is 12 residues. With 5 bases removed from V and 3 bases from J, the gap between germline ends came to 8 bases. The germline V gene has CDR1 SNHLY and CDR2 FYNNEI. In nucleotides, the CDR3 is TGTGCCAGCAGTTTAGACAGCTACGAGCAGTACTTC. It codes for CASSLDSYEQYF.

This sequence joins TRBV19 and TRBJ1-4, with D hard to call. The CDR3 extends over 16 amino acids. Germline loops: CDR1 LNHDA, CDR2 SQIVND (reference sequence). V dropped 1 base and J dropped 0 bases, with 9 bases sitting between them. The CDR3 spells CASSIVRMATNEKLFF. DNA of the CDR3: TGTGCCAGTAGTATAGTCAGAATGGCAACTAATGAAAAACTGTTTTTT.

This clone was seen a few times. The chain employs TRBV10-1 and TRBJ2-5, with 13 bases aligning to TRBD2. V gave up 1 base and J gave up 6 bases; unmatched junction bases: 11. Germline loops: CDR1 WNHNN, CDR2 SYGVQD (reference sequence). The CDR3 has 18 residues. CDR3 nucleotides: TGCGCCAGCAGTGAGTGTACTAGCGGGAGGGCCTTGTTGAAGACCCAGTACTTC. Translated: CASSECTSGRALLKTQYF.

Comment on this clone: Because the CDR3 is missing its conserved closing phenylalanine or tryptophan, this is likely a read error. The chain combines TRBV5-4 with TRBJ1-4; a possible D gene is TRBD1 (5 bases). CDR1 is SGHNT, CDR2 YYREEE, per germline (reference sequence). V lost 1 base and J lost 7, with 11 bases in between. This CDR3 is 14 amino acids long. The CDR3 bases are TGTGCCAGCAGCTTGCAGGGCTATCGTGAAAAACTGTTTTTG. Its translation: CASSLQGYREKLFL.

V gene TRBV18 combines with J gene TRBJ1-1; D may be TRBD1 (5 bases). The germline V gene encodes CDR1 KGHSH and CDR2 LQKENI. This CDR3 comprises 19 residues. V lost 3 bases and J 1 base, leaving 24 bases between the germline ends. The chain's CDR3 is CASSPTQARVGDSNTEAFF. The CDR3 region has the DNA TGTGCCAGCTCACCCACCCAGGCCCGTGTCGGGGACTCGAACACTGAAGCTTTCTTT.

The gene calls are TRBV25-1 and TRBJ2-1; maybe TRBD1 (5 bases). Trimming pared 2 bases from V and 8 bases from J, leaving 13 bases between. CDR3 length: 14 residues. The germline V gene encodes CDR1 MGHDK and CDR2 SYGVNS. CDR3 DNA: TGTGCCAGCAGTGAACAGGGTGAGAGCGATGAGCAGTTCTTC. Translated: CASSEQGESDEQFF.

The chain recombines TRBV9 with TRBJ1-1, with a tentative D call TRBD1 (6 bases). V lost 3 bases to trimming and J lost 0 bases, with 15 bases between them. Germline values: CDR1 SGDLS, CDR2 YYNGEE. The CDR3 covers 16 residues. As DNA, the CDR3 is TGTGCCAGCAGCGCAAACCCACAGGGAGTGAACACTGAAGCTTTCTTT. It codes for CASSANPQGVNTEAFF.

Concerning this clone: The junction shows a germline mismatch at one end, possibly a read error. V is TRBV28 and J is TRBJ2-7; D gene ambiguous. The CDR3 is 17 amino acids. Germline V lookup: CDR1 MDHEN, CDR2 SYDVKM. CDR3 region: CGSSPSSLEVKSHEQYF. The CDR3 DNA sequence: TGTGGCAGCAGTCCGAGCTCCCTAGAGGTGAAGAGCCACGAGCAGTACTTC.

The V gene is TRBV10-3, the J gene TRBJ1-1; 7 bases line up with TRBD1. Trimming at V came to 6 bases and at J to 2 bases, leaving 15 bases not matched to a gene. From germline, CDR1 is ENHRY and CDR2 SYGVKD. The CDR3 length is 17 residues. The CDR3 loop reads CAISEAGQIFPNTEAFF. The DNA of the CDR3 is TGTGCCATCAGCGAGGCGGGACAGATATTCCCAAACACTGAAGCTTTCTTT.

The chain uses TRBV4-3 and TRBJ2-7, with no clear D. CDR1 is LGHNA, CDR2 YSLEER, per germline. The CDR3 extends over 14 amino acids. The V end lost 1 base, the J end lost 0 bases, and 7 bases lay between the germline ends. The CDR3 DNA sequence: TGCGCCAGCAGCCAAGGCAGAAGCTCCTACGAGCAGTACTTC. Translating gives CASSQGRSSYEQYF.

The chain joins TRBV18 to TRBJ1-2; no clear D gene. V was trimmed by 2 bases and J by 4 bases, leaving 11 bases between them. Looked up from germline, CDR1 is KGHSH and CDR2 is LQKENI. CDR3 length equals 14 residues. The CDR3, as DNA: TGTGCCAGCTCACCATTATCGGGAACCTATGGCTACACCTTC. As protein: CASSPLSGTYGYTF.

This clone was counted once. This chain links TRBV28 with TRBJ2-1; 7 bases match TRBD2. Looked up from germline, CDR1 is MDHEN and CDR2 is SYDVKM. This CDR3 comprises 13 residues. Trimming cost V 1 base and J 7 bases; bases outside gene matches: 1. In DNA, the CDR3 is TGTGCCAGCAGTTTATACGGGGGGAATGAGCAGTTCTTC. Protein product: CASSLYGGNEQFF.

The genes are TRBV4-1 and TRBJ2-6, with 9 bases fitting TRBD1. CDR3 length: 17 residues. Germline CDR1 is MGHRA and CDR2 is YSYEKL. The junction had 5 bases not matched to a gene; V was cut back by 4 bases and J by 1 base. CDR3 in DNA: TGCGCCAGCAGCCTCGGGACAGGGTCTTCTGGGGCCAACGTCCTGACTTTC. It is translated as CASSLGTGSSGANVLTF.

The chain uses TRBV30 and TRBJ1-1; no definite D call. V dropped 0 bases and J dropped 0 bases, with 5 bases sitting between them. Germline V gene data show CDR1 as GTSNPN and CDR2 as SVGIG (reference sequence). This CDR3 contains 13 residues. CDR3 amino acids: CAWSVGVNTEAFF. The CDR3 bases are TGTGCCTGGAGTGTTGGAGTGAACACTGAAGCTTTCTTT. The full variable domain, rest sourced from reference TRBV30 and TRBJ1-1, is SQTIHQWPATLVQPVGSPLSLECTVEGTSNPNLYWYRQAAGRGLQLLFYSVGIGQISSEVPQNLSASRPQDRQFILSSKKLLLSDSGFYLCAWSVGVNTEAFFGQGTRLTVV.

This chain connects TRBV7-8 to TRBJ2-3; possible D gene TRBD1, 6 bases. The CDR3 runs 13 residues. V was cut by 10 bases and J by 3 bases, with 14 bases left in between. Looked up from germline, CDR1 is SGHVS and CDR2 is FQNEAQ. CDR3 loop: CATRGAATDTQYF. In DNA, the CDR3 is TGTGCCACCAGGGGCGCTGCGACAGATACGCAGTATTTT.

V and J are TRBV5-4 and TRBJ2-7; 8 nucleotides match TRBD2. CDR1 and CDR2 (germline): SGHNT, YYREEE (reference sequence). The length of the CDR3 is 13 residues. The ends lost 4 bases at V and 3 bases at J; junction bases unmatched: 3. The CDR3 region has the DNA TGTGCCAGCAGCCCGGGACTAGTCTACGAGCAGTACTTC. Protein product: CASSPGLVYEQYF.

The chain carries TRBV10-3 and TRBJ2-7; the match to TRBD1 covers 8 bases. The length of the CDR3 is 14 residues. Germline CDR1 ENHRY, CDR2 SYGVKD. Losses at the gene ends were 6 bases for V and 9 bases for J; bases not matched to a gene: 13. CDR3 amino acids: CAISGTGLGQAQYF. CDR3 nucleotides: TGTGCCATCAGCGGGACAGGTCTTGGTCAGGCGCAGTACTTC.

The rearrangement joins TRBV27 to TRBJ1-2; no clear D gene. Germline V gene data show CDR1 as MNHEY and CDR2 as SMNVEV (reference sequence). CDR3 length: 13 residues. Trimming shortened V by 8 bases and J by 2 bases, and 12 bases separated the two germline ends. CDR3 loop: CASGRESNYGYTF. The CDR3 DNA follows: TGTGCCAGCGGCCGGGAGTCCAACTATGGCTACACCTTC.

The chain recombines TRBV19 with TRBJ2-3; 8 bases line up with TRBD2. Trimming removed 6 bases from V and 4 bases from J; junction bases left unmatched: 6. In germline, CDR1 is LNHDA, CDR2 SQIVND (reference sequence). CDR3 length: 14 residues. CDR3 nucleotide sequence: TGTGCCAGTAGGGATAGCGGGAAGTCAGATACGCAGTATTTT. Amino acid sequence: CASRDSGKSDTQYF.

This chain links TRBV30 with TRBJ1-1; 7 nucleotides line up with TRBD1. The ends lost 3 bases at V and 5 bases at J; junction bases unmatched: 6. The CDR3 length is 13 residues. The germline V gene encodes CDR1 GTSNPN and CDR2 SVGIG (reference sequence). The CDR3 region has the DNA TGTGCCTGGAGAAAACAGGGGCGTACTGAAGCTTTCTTT. Its translation: CAWRKQGRTEAFF.

This clone has more than one count but fewer than ten. This chain uses TRBV6-5 with TRBJ2-3; no clear D. V lost 2 bases and J lost 5, with 11 bases in between. The germline V gene encodes CDR1 MNHEY and CDR2 SVGAGI. The CDR3 runs to 14 residues. The DNA for the CDR3 is TGTGCCAGCAGTTACAGCATGCAGGAAGATACGCAGTATTTT. This gives the protein CASSYSMQEDTQYF.